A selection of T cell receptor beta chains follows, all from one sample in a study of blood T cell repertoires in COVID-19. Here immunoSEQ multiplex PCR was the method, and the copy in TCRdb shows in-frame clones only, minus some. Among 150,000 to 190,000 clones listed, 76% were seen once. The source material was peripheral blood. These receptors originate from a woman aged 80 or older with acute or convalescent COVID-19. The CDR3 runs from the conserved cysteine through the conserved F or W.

CDR3: CASSLRAGGFYEKLFF
V: TRBV27
J: TRBJ1-4

CDR3: CAWSVSYQETQYF
V: TRBV30
J: TRBJ2-5

CDR3: CASGSQGYQETQYF
V: TRBV6-2/TRBV6-3
J: TRBJ2-5

CDR3: CASSYAGQVDYGYTF
V: TRBV6-5
J: TRBJ1-2

CDR3: CATSDWGTSGTDEQFF
V: TRBV24-1
J: TRBJ2-1

CDR3: CASRQQGSNQPQHF
V: TRBV2
J: TRBJ1-5

CDR3: CASSPPGTWPSTDTQYF
V: TRBV9
J: TRBJ2-3

CDR3: CASSYSTSEETQYF
V: TRBV6-5
J: TRBJ2-5

CDR3: CASSYSLGDREQFF
V: TRBV6-5
J: TRBJ2-1

CDR3: CASSQETGGTRGNTIYF
V: TRBV4-3
J: TRBJ1-3

CDR3: CASSAPGGQRVNTEAFF
V: TRBV9
J: TRBJ1-1

CDR3: CASRLMGQDNNYGYTF
V: TRBV12-2
J: TRBJ1-2

CDR3: CASSYFDRPFVNQPQHF
V: TRBV6-2/TRBV6-3
J: TRBJ1-5

CDR3: CASSLQQDYGYTF
V: TRBV7-3
J: TRBJ1-2

CDR3: CASSEFQGHQGYTF
V: TRBV2
J: TRBJ1-2

CDR3: CASSLSRQTNEKLFF
V: TRBV27
J: TRBJ1-4

CDR3: CASGLAGGTEAFF
V: TRBV12-5
J: TRBJ1-1

CDR3: CASSFSDRANEKLFF
V: TRBV7-9
J: TRBJ1-4

CDR3: CASSLSASGVRETQYF
V: TRBV7-9
J: TRBJ2-5

CDR3: CASSMLGQMNTEAFF
V: TRBV19
J: TRBJ1-1

CDR3: CASSRDRERYEQYF
V: TRBV2
J: TRBJ2-7

CDR3: CSAVLGETQYF
V: TRBV20-1
J: TRBJ2-5

CDR3: CASSYFQGEDNQPQHF
V: TRBV6-6
J: TRBJ1-5

CDR3: CASSQVEGWTEAFF
V: TRBV3-1/TRBV3-2
J: TRBJ1-1

CDR3: CASSVGLAGGITDTQYF
V: TRBV9
J: TRBJ2-3